What follows are 10 T cell receptor beta chains derived from one specimen sequenced in a study of T cells after yellow fever vaccination. TCRdb fed the 5' RACE reads into MiXCR, producing one record per CDR3 protein. Here the sample spans more than 350,000 distinct CDR3 sequences, more than 9% being singletons. Source: PBMCs, taken on the day of the first yellow fever vaccination. The receptor set was obtained from a man aged 18 to 30 who received the YFV17D yellow fever vaccine.

At least ten counts were recorded for this clonotype. The chain employs TRBV7-2 and TRBJ2-5; TRBD2 agrees at 16 bases. J was trimmed by 8 bases and V by 3 bases; bases with no gene match: 6. CDR3 length: 16 amino acids. Germline lookup yields CDR1 SGHTA and CDR2 FQGNSA. DNA of the CDR3: TGTGCCAGCAGCTTGGGACTAGCGGGGGGGGCTACAACCCAGTACTTC. Residues: CASSLGLAGGATTQYF.

This clonotype showed up just a few times. The V call is TRBV30, the J call TRBJ2-5, with D tentatively TRBD2 (7 bases). V lost 2 bases to trimming and J lost 0 bases, with 10 bases between them. This CDR3 has 14 residues. Germline V CDR1 and CDR2: GTSNPN, SVGIG (reference sequence). The CDR3 DNA reads as TGTGCCTGGAGTTGGGGGGGGCACCAAGAGACCCAGTACTTC. It translates to CAWSWGGHQETQYF.

This clonotype showed up just a few times. The chain carries TRBV7-9 and TRBJ2-7, with D possibly being TRBD2 (6 bases). CDR3 length: 15 amino acids. The germline CDR1 and CDR2 sequences are SEHNR and FQNEAQ (reference sequence). Trimming cost V 5 bases and J 3 bases, with 17 bases left between them. CDR3 sequence: CASSPGTRPVYEQYV. The DNA for the CDR3 is TGTGCCAGCAGCCCCGGGACTCGACCCGTCTACGAGCAGTACGTC.

This chain links TRBV7-3 with TRBJ2-3, with D perhaps assigned TRBD1 or TRBD2 (6 bases each). CDR3 size: 15 residues. Trimming removed 4 bases from V and 3 bases from J, with 14 bases in between. The germline V gene encodes CDR1 SGHTA and CDR2 FQGTGA. CDR3: CASSSGAPLTDTQYF. The CDR3 coding sequence is TGTGCCAGCAGCTCGGGGGCGCCCCTGACAGATACGCAGTATTTT.

This clonotype was seen a handful of times. V and J are TRBV7-3 and TRBJ2-1, with 7 nucleotides matching TRBD1. The CDR3 totals 12 residues. Trimming removed 6 bases from V and 9 bases from J; junction bases left unmatched: 5. From germline, CDR1 is SGHTA and CDR2 FQGTGA. DNA of the CDR3: TGTGCCAGCAGTCGACAGGGCAGTGAGCAGTTCTTC. This codes for CASSRQGSEQFF.

V and J are TRBV3-1 and TRBJ2-4; maybe TRBD1 (6 bases). This CDR3 contains 14 residues. V was clipped by 6 bases and J by 4 bases, with 13 bases between them. Germline V gene lookup returns CDR1 LGHDT and CDR2 YNNKEL (reference sequence). CDR3 sequence (DNA): TGTGCCAGCAGACACTCCGGGACAAAAAACATTCAGTACTTC. Translated, it gives CASRHSGTKNIQYF.

This chain links TRBV12-3 or TRBV12-4 with TRBJ1-1; 7 nucleotides line up with TRBD1. This CDR3 is 15 amino acids long. With V trimmed by 6 bases and J by 5 bases, 12 bases remained unmatched. The CDR3 bases are TGTGCCAGCAGGGAAACTCACAGGGGTCATACTGAAGCTTTCTTT. Protein: CASRETHRGHTEAFF.

This clonotype was seen ten or more times. The rearrangement links TRBV12-3 or TRBV12-4 to TRBJ2-2; D might be TRBD1 or TRBD2, each matching 7 bases. Trimming cost V 7 bases and J 1 base, with 16 bases left between them. The CDR3 runs 16 residues. The CDR3 here is CASTPSRGGNTGELFF. In nucleotides, the CDR3 is TGTGCCAGCACCCCCAGCAGGGGGGGGAACACCGGGGAGCTGTTTTTT.

The sample holds a few counts of this clonotype. The rearrangement joins TRBV6-6 to TRBJ2-7; the D is unclear. CDR1 MNHNY and CDR2 SVGAGI come from the germline V gene (reference sequence). V gave up 6 bases and J gave up 1 base, with 10 bases separating them. There are 13 residues in the CDR3. CDR3 loop: CASRPTSSYEQYF. The CDR3 region has the DNA TGTGCCAGCAGACCAACAAGTTCCTACGAGCAGTACTTC.

This clonotype was counted ten times or more. The chain combines TRBV7-8 with TRBJ2-3, with 12 bases aligning to TRBD2. This CDR3 has 19 amino acids. The junction had 19 bases not matched to a gene; V was cut back by 5 bases and J by 7 bases. Germline CDR1 and CDR2: SGHVS and FQNEAQ. The CDR3 region is CASSQGQDQRGLAGNTQYF. Here the CDR3 DNA reads TGTGCCAGCAGCCAAGGACAGGACCAAAGGGGACTAGCGGGCAATACGCAGTATTTT.